The rows below give T cell receptor beta chains drawn from one sample of a study of cytomegalovirus exposure and HLA in healthy donors. Clones were sequenced by immunoSEQ multiplex PCR, and TCRdb holds only the in-frame ones, with some missing. Of roughly 80,000 clones listed, 80% to 90% are singletons. Sequencing was performed on PBMCs. These receptors were collected from a woman aged 25 to 39 in good health and CMV-seronegative. Each CDR3 is given without its conserved first and last residue. Some rows have no size entry. The others give once, few or many, or a class for an expanded clone.

J	V	size	CDR3
TRBJ2-5	TRBV5-6	NA	ASAFGSGRKETQY
TRBJ2-2	TRBV6-6	NA	ASTLGGAVAGELF
TRBJ2-1	TRBV5-1	once	ASSLDKPSYNEQF
TRBJ1-6	TRBV30	NA	AWRTGGAGISPLH
TRBJ2-1	TRBV19	NA	ASKERGYNEQF
TRBJ2-3	TRBV5-4	NA	ASSTGGLAGTDTQY
TRBJ2-1	TRBV2	few	ASIGTGYNEQF
TRBJ2-2	TRBV6-4	NA	ASGEASENTGELF
TRBJ2-5	TRBV2	NA	ASTSYETQY
TRBJ2-1	TRBV19	NA	ASSIESGRGGEQF
TRBJ1-4	TRBV5-1	NA	ASSNRDSQEKLF
TRBJ2-3	TRBV11-2	once	ASSLVAGGDTQY
TRBJ2-5	TRBV7-2	NA	ASSSTPRGSTQTQY
TRBJ2-1	TRBV7-6	NA	ASSLRGGLAGPQVYNEQF
TRBJ2-1	TRBV9	NA	ASSTQGYEQF
TRBJ1-3	TRBV28	NA	ASSLIVGGNTIY
TRBJ2-1	TRBV19	NA	ASSIGTGVMVDEQF
TRBJ2-1	TRBV9	once	ASSVVADRANEQF
TRBJ1-1	TRBV29-1	NA	SVEGQMNTEAF
TRBJ2-7	TRBV5-1	NA	ASSLRGDPGDEQY
TRBJ2-3	TRBV29-1	NA	SVFVGLAGPDTQY
TRBJ2-6	TRBV29-1	NA	SVRQGSGANVLT
TRBJ1-5	TRBV28	NA	ASSLRADNNQPQH
TRBJ2-1	TRBV5-1	NA	ASSLFVAGSSYNEQF
TRBJ1-2	TRBV5-4	NA	ASSLGDRDYGYT
TRBJ2-1	TRBV5-1	NA	ASSLAFRTSPNEQF
TRBJ2-1	TRBV6-4	NA	ASSDSSRSSYNEQF
TRBJ2-7	TRBV28	NA	ASVPVQGSYEQY
TRBJ2-3	TRBV7-2	NA	ASSRTRADTQY
TRBJ1-2	TRBV27	NA	ASSGQANYGYT
TRBJ2-7	TRBV28	NA	ASSPRVWGQSSYEQY
TRBJ2-3	TRBV9	few	ASSKGRYLRERLDTQY
TRBJ1-1	TRBV6-1	NA	ATPGVTEAF
NA	TRBV7-3	NA	ASSLTSGLEGHEQY
TRBJ1-2	TRBV6-1	NA	ASSRGRDYGYT
TRBJ2-5	TRBV2	NA	ASSEAVGRGQETQY
TRBJ2-1	TRBV29-1	NA	SVHRGQATYNEQF
TRBJ2-1	TRBV7-2	NA	ASSPTLASDYNEQF
NA	TRBV4-2	NA	ASSQDRRGGGEQY
TRBJ1-1	TRBV18	NA	ASSPTGGDTEAF
TRBJ2-1	TRBV7-3	once	ASSSPRTSGKSYNEQF
TRBJ2-1	TRBV12-5	NA	ASGWQTSGGPSRSYNEQF
TRBJ2-7	TRBV6-1	NA	ASTALAGASYEQY
TRBJ2-3	TRBV9	NA	ATHPPYGEGWTDTQY
TRBJ2-2	TRBV7-8	few	ATKGTLNTGELF
TRBJ2-7	TRBV11-3	NA	ASSLEQGYEQY